This T cell receptor (beta chain) stems from a study of CD8+ T cells in alopecia areata. Broader study findings: The study found that many expanded lesional clones persisted in scalp and blood during tofacitinib. Higher clonality and more expanded CD8+ clones appeared in lesional than normal scalp.

This CDR3 region has 14 residues. Trimming removed 0 bases at V and 0 bases at J, with 8 bases between. In germline, CDR1 is GTSNPN, CDR2 SVGIG (reference sequence). It was cDNA, reverse transcribed from extracted RNA, that served as the sequencing template. Using immunoSEQ multiplex PCR, the repertoire was profiled, and TCRdb retains in-frame clones only, with some absent. The sample contains over 100,000 clones, about 50% of which appear only once. Treatment described: oral pan-JAK inhibitor, 5-10 mg twice daily. A word on this clone: Its antigen is not known.

Sequencing was performed on CD4+ T cells sorted from blood, taken at week 4, from a patient treated with tofacitinib. The sequence derives from a human donor with alopecia areata. The gene calls are TRBV30 and TRBJ1-1, with a possible D match to TRBD1 (5 bases). Here the CDR3 reads CAWSVGALNTEAFF. In DNA form, the CDR3 reads TGTGCCTGGAGTGTAGGGGCTTTGAACACTGAAGCTTTCTTT.